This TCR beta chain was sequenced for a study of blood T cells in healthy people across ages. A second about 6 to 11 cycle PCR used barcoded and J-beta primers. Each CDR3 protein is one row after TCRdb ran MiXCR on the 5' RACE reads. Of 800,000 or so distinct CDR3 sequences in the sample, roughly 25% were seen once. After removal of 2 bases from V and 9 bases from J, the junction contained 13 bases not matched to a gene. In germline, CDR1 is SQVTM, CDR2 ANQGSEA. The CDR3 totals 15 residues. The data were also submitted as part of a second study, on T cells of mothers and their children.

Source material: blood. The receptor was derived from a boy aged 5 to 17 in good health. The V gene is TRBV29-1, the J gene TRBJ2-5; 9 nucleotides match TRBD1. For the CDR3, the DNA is TGCAGCGTTGAAAGGACAGGGGTTCTCTCGGCGGCCCAGTACTTC. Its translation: CSVERTGVLSAAQYF.